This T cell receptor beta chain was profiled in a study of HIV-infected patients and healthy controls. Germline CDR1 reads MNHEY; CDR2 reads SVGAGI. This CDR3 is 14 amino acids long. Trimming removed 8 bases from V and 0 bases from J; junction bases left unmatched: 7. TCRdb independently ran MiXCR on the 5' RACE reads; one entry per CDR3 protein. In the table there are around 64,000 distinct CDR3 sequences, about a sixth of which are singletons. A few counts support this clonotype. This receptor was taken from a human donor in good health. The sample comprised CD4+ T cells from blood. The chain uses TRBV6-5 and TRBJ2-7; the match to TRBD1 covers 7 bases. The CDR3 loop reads CASRGRDSSYEQYF. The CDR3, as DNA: TGTGCCAGCCGAGGCCGGGACAGCTCCTACGAGCAGTACTTC.